This TCR beta chain was sequenced during a study of blood T cell repertoires in COVID-19. Overall study: Sources were T cells, B-cell-depleted T cells, or PBMCs; the material itself was cDNA or gDNA.

Libraries were prepared by immunoSEQ multiplex PCR; TCRdb keeps only in-frame clonotypes and omits some of them. The repertoire holds about 190,000 clones, with 65% to 80% as singletons. From germline, CDR1 is KGHSH and CDR2 LQKENI. V gave up 3 bases and J gave up 5 bases, with 10 bases separating them. This CDR3 spans 13 amino acids. The rearrangement links TRBV18 to TRBJ2-5; D gene unclear. This receptor was obtained from a man in his fifties or sixties who had recovered from COVID-19. Sequenced sample: peripheral blood. The CDR3 sequence is CASSPLEVETQYF. The DNA for the CDR3 is TGTGCCAGCTCACCTCTCGAGGTGGAGACCCAGTACTTC.